This T cell receptor (beta chain) was profiled in a study of vaccination and CD4 T cells after COVID-19. Study-wide background: Median draw time for post-COVID samples was more than 80 days post-diagnosis (range 35 to 161).

This clonotype was seen a few times. Its antigen is still unknown. The Oncomine TCR Beta short-read assay was applied to DNA of cultured CD4+ T cells. Once CD4+ T cells had been cultured, genomic DNA was extracted from them. Each CDR3 protein is one row after TCRdb ran MiXCR on the PCR reads. The sample includes roughly 14,000 distinct CDR3 sequences, around 42% seen only once; the top ten take roughly a fifth. Germline V gene sequence: CDR1 ENHRY, CDR2 SYGVKD. This CDR3 has 14 residues. Trimming removed 8 bases at V and 3 bases at J, with 16 bases between. Treatment here: approximately 10-day PBMC culture with coronavirus spike peptide pools or control peptides (ViraFEST assay).

This chain uses TRBV10-3 with TRBJ1-1; maybe TRBD1 (5 bases). The sequenced sample was CD4+ T cells from blood, cultured in vitro, obtained before SARS-CoV-2 vaccination. This receptor was taken from a human donor who had recovered from COVID-19. CDR3 loop: CAIGLGGVDTEAFF. In DNA form, the CDR3 reads TGTGCCATCGGGTTGGGGGGAGTCGACACTGAAGCTTTCTTT.